What follows describes a single T cell receptor beta chain. Its antigen is unknown. The CDR3 has 13 amino acids. CDR1 SGHRS and CDR2 YFSETQ come from the germline V gene. The ends were cut back, 4 bases at V and 6 bases at J, with 13 bases in the middle. This specimen belongs to a study of T cell responses to AZD1222 COVID-19 vaccine. Some clones are missing from TCRdb's copy, which holds only in-frame ones; the method was immunoSEQ multiplex PCR. The sample has about 150,000 clones; roughly 85% are singletons. The study's findings and limits: Spike regions recognized by vaccine-associated CD4 TCRs spanned the protein, led by 160-218 and 743-854. There were mostly white British donors and more females than males, and clonal diversity was possibly underestimated. The repertoires were collected only after the peak T cell response. Epitopes outside B.1.351 and B.1.1.7 mutated regions reportedly drew nearly half of spike TCRs.

This chain links TRBV5-1 with TRBJ1-1, with D possibly TRBD1 on 5 matching bases. Sequencing was performed on peripheral blood, taken 28 days after the second dose of the MenACWY control vaccine. The receptor was derived from an adult who received the MenACWY meningococcal vaccine as a control. As DNA, the CDR3 is TGCGCCAGCAGCATAGGGACTAACGCTGAAGCTTTCTTT. Translated, it gives CASSIGTNAEAFF.